This TCR beta chain is from a study of blood T cells in healthy people across ages. Study-wide results and caveats: In the absence of known donor CMV status, changes in expanded clonotypes were possibly confounded. Per million T cells, the diversity of TCR beta decreased roughly linearly as age advanced.

The second PCR ran about 6 to 11 cycles with a sample-barcoded 5' primer and J-beta primers. Sequencing yielded, for each sample, at least 3 million paired-end reads carrying CDR3. TCRdb ran MiXCR on the 5' RACE reads and lists one entry per CDR3 protein. The sample holds around 1,500,000 distinct CDR3 sequences; roughly 40% are singletons and the top ten take approximately 7.9%. In its sample, this clonotype was seen a few times. Antigen: not known. The germline V and J ends were trimmed by 5 bases and 0 bases, with 12 bases remaining between them. The CDR3 consists of 15 residues. Germline V gene sequence: CDR1 MNHEY, CDR2 SVGAGI.

The chain joins TRBV6-5 to TRBJ2-3; D possibly corresponds to TRBD1 (6 bases). The receptor was isolated from a woman in her late teens or twenties in good health. Input material: blood. CDR3 protein: CASSLQGTSTDTQYF. CDR3 DNA: TGTGCCAGCAGTCTACAGGGAACTAGCACAGATACGCAGTATTTT.